This T cell receptor beta chain was observed in a study of T cells in Graves' hyperthyroidism and ophthalmopathy. The TCR beta CDR3 regions underwent amplification using RNA transcripts as the source. In the first-round RT-PCR of the TCR CDR3, the HTBI primer set was used. One entry per CDR3 protein results from TCRdb running MiXCR on the multiplex PCR reads. The sample holds about 690,000 distinct CDR3 sequences, 15% to 20% seen once. This clonotype was counted between two and nine times. The antigen is unknown. Newly diagnosed patients aged 18 to 65 had hyperthyroidism of under 2 months' duration. The germline V gene has CDR1 SQVTM and CDR2 ANQGSEA. The V end was cut by 0 bases, the J end by 4 bases, with 15 bases between. The CDR3 has 15 amino acids. Study-wide results and caveats: Most thyroid clonotypes expanded above 0.001 appeared in blood too.

The chain joins TRBV29-1 to TRBJ1-2, with no clear D. The material sequenced was blood. This clonotype was sampled from a man aged 45-65 years with Graves' hyperthyroidism. The CDR3 loop is CSVEDPGRDSYGYTF. In DNA form, the CDR3 reads TGCAGCGTTGAAGATCCTGGCAGAGACTCCTATGGCTACACCTTC.